Presented here are 22 T cell receptor beta chains from one specimen sequenced in a study of control samples from healthy donors and cancer patients. Sequenced by immunoSEQ multiplex PCR; TCRdb stores in-frame clones only, minus some. This sample has around 110,000 clones, with approximately 92% found just once. The sequenced sample consisted of PBMCs. The receptors here all came from a woman aged 50 to 65 with colorectal cancer.

The chain combines TRBV19 with TRBJ2-6; 7 positions agree with TRBD2. The V gene's germline CDR1 is LNHDA and CDR2 SQIVND (reference sequence). The CDR3 is 18 residues long. The V segment lost 5 bases and the J segment 1 base; nucleotides outside the gene matches: 11. For the CDR3, the DNA is TGTGCCAGTAGTCTCTGGGGGGGATTCACTTCTGGGGCCAACGTCCTGACTTTC. As protein: CASSLWGGFTSGANVLTF.

V and J are TRBV7-9 and TRBJ2-3; 8 nucleotides line up with TRBD2. After removal of 4 bases from V and 7 bases from J, the junction contained 7 bases not matched to a gene. The V gene's germline CDR1 is SEHNR and CDR2 FQNEAQ (reference sequence). This CDR3 is built from 14 residues. In nucleotides, the CDR3 is TGTGCCAGCAGCTCCCGGGGGGGTCGATATACGCAGTATTTT. As protein: CASSSRGGRYTQYF. Based on the CDR3 plus reference TRBV7-9 and TRBJ2-3, the full variable domain is DTGVSQNPRHKITKRGQNVTFRCDPISEHNRLYWYRQTLGQGPEFLTYFQNEAQLEKSRLLSDRFSAERPKGSFSTLEIQRTEQGDSAMYLCASSSRGGRYTQYFGPGTRLTVL.

The chain links TRBV7-9 to TRBJ2-1, with TRBD2 matching over 8 bases. Per germline, CDR1 SEHNR and CDR2 FQNEAQ (reference sequence). V was pared by 5 bases and J by 6 bases, with 6 bases of the junction left unmatched. This CDR3 is built from 14 residues. Written as DNA, the CDR3 is TGTGCCAGCAGCCCCCAAGCGGGGGCCAATGAGCAGTTCTTC. Its protein product is CASSPQAGANEQFF.

The chain uses TRBV5-1 and TRBJ2-5, with 7 nucleotides matching TRBD2. Germline V gene lookup returns CDR1 SGHRS and CDR2 YFSETQ. The CDR3 totals 15 residues. V shed 0 bases, J shed 1 base, and the junction held 3 bases outside the gene matches. CDR3 residues: CASSLVASGQETQYF. CDR3 nucleotides: TGCGCCAGCAGCTTGGTTGCTAGCGGCCAAGAGACCCAGTACTTC.

The CDR3 DNA is TGTGCCAGCAGCCAAAATAAGGGGGAGTCCTCATTAGCTTTCTTT. It encodes CASSQNKGESSLAFF. The genes are TRBV7-3 and TRBJ1-1; maybe TRBD1 (6 bases). This CDR3 region has 15 residues. Trimming pared 5 bases from V and 10 bases from J, leaving 23 bases between. Germline V lookup: CDR1 SGHTA, CDR2 FQGTGA. The full variable domain, with the rest looked up from reference TRBV7-3 and TRBJ1-1, is GAGVSQTPSNKVTEKGKYVELRCDPISGHTALYWYRQSLGQGPEFLIYFQGTGAADDSGLPNDRFFAVRPEGSVSTLKIQRTERGDSAVYLCASSQNKGESSLAFFGQGTRLTVV.

V usage is TRBV9 and J usage is TRBJ1-2, with D possibly being TRBD1 (5 bases). Trimming shortened V by 3 bases and J by 6 bases, and 15 bases separated the two germline ends. CDR3 length: 14 residues. Germline V gives CDR1 SGDLS, CDR2 YYNGEE. The CDR3 DNA reads as TGTGCCAGCAGCGACGGCTCGACAGTTAATGGCTACACCTTC. This codes for CASSDGSTVNGYTF.

The chain has TRBV19 and TRBJ2-1; 12 bases agree with TRBD2. Losses at the gene ends were 0 bases for V and 0 bases for J; bases not matched to a gene: 18. The germline gives CDR1 LNHDA, CDR2 SQIVND (reference sequence). The CDR3 sequence is 23 residues long. CDR3 sequence reads: CASSIDRRGTGTSGPHSYNEQFF. In nucleotides, the CDR3 is TGTGCCAGTAGTATAGATAGGCGAGGGACCGGGACTAGCGGGCCACACTCCTACAATGAGCAGTTCTTC.

The chain recombines TRBV3-1 (or the pseudogene TRBV3-2) with TRBJ2-1; D is perhaps TRBD1 or TRBD2 (5 bases each). Germline CDR1 LGHDT, CDR2 YNNKEL (reference sequence). V lost 0 bases to trimming and J lost 3 bases, with 9 bases between them. This CDR3 region has 15 residues. This CDR3 is CASSQDRAGYNEQFF. The CDR3, as DNA: TGTGCCAGCAGCCAAGACAGGGCGGGCTACAATGAGCAGTTCTTC.

This clone was picked up one time. The chain couples TRBV3-1 (or the pseudogene TRBV3-2) to TRBJ2-3; the match to TRBD2 covers 8 bases. CDR3 length equals 16 residues. Germline lookup yields CDR1 LGHDT and CDR2 YNNKEL (reference sequence). V lost 6 bases and J lost 2; bases outside the gene matches: 10. CDR3 DNA sequence: TGTGCCAGCAGTCACTCCGGGACTAGTTACACAGATACGCAGTATTTT. It specifies CASSHSGTSYTDTQYF.

The rearrangement links TRBV3-1 (or the pseudogene TRBV3-2) to TRBJ2-1, with 11 bases fitting TRBD2. Germline V gene sequence: CDR1 LGHDT, CDR2 YNNKEL (reference sequence). J lost 6 bases, V lost 4 bases, and 2 bases had no gene match. This CDR3 comprises 14 residues. CDR3 region: CASSPGTSGNEQFF. Here the CDR3 DNA reads TGTGCCAGCAGCCCGGGGACTAGCGGCAATGAGCAGTTCTTC.

The rearrangement links TRBV9 to TRBJ2-5; D is possibly TRBD2 (6 bases). The V end was cut by 3 bases, the J end by 4 bases, with 7 bases between. Germline-derived CDR1 and CDR2 are SGDLS and YYNGEE. The CDR3 is 12 residues long. Written as DNA, the CDR3 is TGTGCCAGCAGCGCGGAGGGAGAGACCCAGTACTTC. Translating gives CASSAEGETQYF.

The V and J genes are TRBV14 and TRBJ1-6; D gene uncertain. CDR3 length: 16 amino acids. V dropped 4 bases and J dropped 10 bases, with 20 bases sitting between them. Germline V gene lookup returns CDR1 SGHDN and CDR2 FVKESK. CDR3 sequence (DNA): TGTGCCAGCAGCCGAACAGTGGGTCGGGAGAGCTCACCCCTCCACTTT. Amino acid sequence: CASSRTVGRESSPLHF.

V and J are TRBV5-1 and TRBJ2-4; tentatively, D is TRBD1 (8 bases). The CDR3 length is 15 residues. From germline, CDR1 is SGHRS and CDR2 YFSETQ. Trimming removed 3 bases from V and 7 bases from J, with 17 bases in between. In DNA, the CDR3 is TGCGCCAGCAGCTCGACAGGGGAGGGTGGGAACATTCAGTACTTC. This encodes CASSSTGEGGNIQYF.

This chain connects TRBV27 to TRBJ2-2, with D tentatively TRBD1 (6 bases). V lost 6 bases and J lost 5, with 13 bases in between. This CDR3 contains 14 residues. Germline CDR1 and CDR2: MNHEY and SMNVEV (reference sequence). CDR3 sequence reads: CASSPSQGTGELFF. DNA for the CDR3: TGTGCCAGCAGCCCCTCACAGGGAACCGGGGAGCTGTTTTTT.

The rearrangement links TRBV19 to TRBJ2-1; D could derive from TRBD1 or TRBD2 (7 bases each). Trimming cost V 10 bases and J 9 bases, with 16 bases left between them. The CDR3 loop spans 12 amino acids. Germline values: CDR1 LNHDA, CDR2 SQIVND (reference sequence). The CDR3 sequence is CATQGGPGEQFF. CDR3 nucleotide sequence: TGTGCCACCCAGGGGGGGCCAGGTGAGCAGTTCTTC.

This chain connects TRBV6-6 to TRBJ1-4; no clear D gene. V was shortened by 5 bases and J by 0 bases, with 10 bases between the two germline ends. Germline CDR1 MNHNY, CDR2 SVGAGI (reference sequence). This CDR3 region has 15 residues. The CDR3 loop is CASSTPQTTNEKLFF. CDR3 nucleotide sequence: TGTGCCAGCAGTACCCCTCAGACAACTAATGAAAAACTGTTTTTT.

The chain combines TRBV7-2 with TRBJ1-2; D uncertain. CDR1 is SGHTA, CDR2 FQGNSA, per germline. The CDR3 consists of 16 residues. V lost 4 bases and J 4 bases, leaving 19 bases between the germline ends. CDR3 coding DNA: TGTGCCAGCAGCTCACTACCGGCGCGGGTCGGCTATGGCTACACCTTC. Its translation: CASSSLPARVGYGYTF.

The gene calls are TRBV6-5 and TRBJ2-1; D call uncertain. This CDR3 contains 13 residues. The germline gives CDR1 MNHEY, CDR2 SVGAGI. Trimming took 7 bases from V and 7 from J, leaving 14 bases between them. DNA for the CDR3: TGTGCCAGCACCTCCCAGTGGGGTAATGAGCAGTTCTTC. Translating gives CASTSQWGNEQFF.

This chain joins TRBV9 and TRBJ2-5; the D is unclear. CDR1 is SGDLS, CDR2 YYNGEE, per germline. Trimming shortened V by 0 bases and J by 4 bases, and 7 bases separated the two germline ends. This CDR3 has 13 amino acids. In DNA, the CDR3 is TGTGCCAGCAGCGTAGAAGTGGGAGAGACCCAGTACTTC. Amino acid sequence: CASSVEVGETQYF.

Written as DNA, the CDR3 is TGTGCCAGCAGCCCTTCCTCAGGACAGCGGGGTGGCTACACCTTC. This sequence encodes CASSPSSGQRGGYTF. The chain couples TRBV3-1 (or the pseudogene TRBV3-2) to TRBJ1-2; D possibly corresponds to TRBD1 (6 bases). Germline V gene data show CDR1 as LGHDT and CDR2 as YNNKEL (reference sequence). Trimming removed 4 bases from V and 7 bases from J, with 19 bases in between. This CDR3 has 15 amino acids.

The chain couples TRBV6-5 to TRBJ1-1; D perhaps matches TRBD1 (5 bases). Looked up from germline, CDR1 is MNHEY and CDR2 is SVGAGI. The V end was cut by 5 bases, the J end by 0 bases, with 13 bases between. CDR3 size: 15 residues. The chain's CDR3 is CASSRRGEMNTEAFF. CDR3 nucleotide sequence: TGTGCCAGCAGTCGGCGGGGGGAAATGAACACTGAAGCTTTCTTT.

V usage is TRBV29-1 and J usage is TRBJ1-5; D gene uncertain. V was shortened by 6 bases and J by 4 bases, with 10 bases between the two germline ends. CDR3 length: 12 residues. The germline CDR1 and CDR2 sequences are SQVTM and ANQGSEA. Here the CDR3 DNA reads TGCAGCGTGCAGAATGGTAATCAGCCCCAGCATTTT. It is translated as CSVQNGNQPQHF.